This T cell receptor (beta chain) was identified during a study of T-cell memory formation after mild COVID-19. Study observations and caveats: Clones shrinking between day 15 and 85 showed a balanced CD4/CD8 split, and those that grew later tilted toward CD4+.

V was clipped by 5 bases and J by 6 bases; unmatched bases: 6. The CDR3 length is 13 residues. CDR1 and CDR2 (germline): MNHEY, SVGAGI. TCRdb reprocessed the 5' RACE reads with MiXCR, giving one entry per CDR3 protein. This table has over 150,000 distinct CDR3 sequences, roughly 13% appearing once. This clonotype appeared a few times. The antigen is undetermined. J is TRBJ1-1 and V is TRBV6-5; 7 bases are a match to TRBD1. Sample: PBMCs or a T cell subset sorted from them (not recorded which). This TCR was sampled from a young man who had mild COVID-19 (a few samples of this study predate the infection). Cell type and time point are not known. CDR3 nucleotide sequence: TGTGCCAGCAGTGCCAGGGGGAAAGCTGAAGCTTTCTTT. Translation gives CASSARGKAEAFF.